This TCR beta chain came from a study of T cells in Graves' hyperthyroidism and ophthalmopathy. RNA transcripts were the template for amplifying TCR beta CDR3 regions. In the first-round RT-PCR of the TCR CDR3, the HTBI primer set was used. TCRdb called the multiplex PCR reads again in MiXCR, with one record for every CDR3 protein. The sample carries 110,000 to 150,000 distinct CDR3 sequences, roughly a fifth recorded once. This clonotype was observed a handful of times. Trimming left V 3 bases short and J 0 bases short, with 10 bases between. Germline V gene data show CDR1 as LNHNV and CDR2 as YYDKDF (reference sequence). The CDR3 sequence is 15 residues long.

The sample was blood. The source is a woman between 50 and 59 years old with Graves' hyperthyroidism that later progressed to Graves' ophthalmopathy. The V gene is TRBV15, the J gene TRBJ2-3; perhaps TRBD1 as D (6 bases). CDR3 DNA: TGTGCCACCAGCAGCGGGACACTAAGCACAGATACGCAGTATTTT. Translation gives CATSSGTLSTDTQYF.